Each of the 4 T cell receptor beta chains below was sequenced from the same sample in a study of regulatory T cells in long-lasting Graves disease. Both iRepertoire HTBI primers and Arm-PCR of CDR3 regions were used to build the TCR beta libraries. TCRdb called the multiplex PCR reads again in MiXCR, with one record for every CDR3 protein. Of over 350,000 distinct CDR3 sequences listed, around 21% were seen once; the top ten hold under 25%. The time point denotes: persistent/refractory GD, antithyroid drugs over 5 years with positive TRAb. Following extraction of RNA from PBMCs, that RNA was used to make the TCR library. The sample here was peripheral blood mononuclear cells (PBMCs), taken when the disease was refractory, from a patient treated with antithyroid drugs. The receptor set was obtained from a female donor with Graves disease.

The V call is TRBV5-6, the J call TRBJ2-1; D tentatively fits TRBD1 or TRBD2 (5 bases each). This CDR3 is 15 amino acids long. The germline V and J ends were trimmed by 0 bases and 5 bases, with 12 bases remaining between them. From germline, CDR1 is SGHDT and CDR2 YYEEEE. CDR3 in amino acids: CASSLGDPRDNEQFF. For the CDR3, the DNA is TGTGCCAGCAGCTTGGGGGACCCTAGGGACAATGAGCAGTTCTTC.

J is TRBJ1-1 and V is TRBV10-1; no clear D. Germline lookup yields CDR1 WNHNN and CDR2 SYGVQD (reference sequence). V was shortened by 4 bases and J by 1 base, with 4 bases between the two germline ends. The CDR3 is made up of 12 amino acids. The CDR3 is CASSGANTEAFF. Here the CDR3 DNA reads TGCGCCAGCAGTGGAGCGAACACTGAAGCTTTCTTT.

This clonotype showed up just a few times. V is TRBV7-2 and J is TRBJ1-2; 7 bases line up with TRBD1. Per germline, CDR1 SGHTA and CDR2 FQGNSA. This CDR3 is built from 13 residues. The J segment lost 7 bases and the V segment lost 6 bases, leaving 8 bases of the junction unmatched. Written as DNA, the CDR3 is TGTGCCAGCAGTCATTCCAGGGGGGTTGGCTACACCTTC. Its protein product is CASSHSRGVGYTF.

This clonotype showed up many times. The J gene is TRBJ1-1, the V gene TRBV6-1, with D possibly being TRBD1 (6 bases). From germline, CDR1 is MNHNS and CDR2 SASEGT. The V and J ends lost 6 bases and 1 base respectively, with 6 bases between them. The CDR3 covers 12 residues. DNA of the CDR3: TGTGCCAGCAGACAGGGGAACACTGAAGCTTTCTTT. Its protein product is CASRQGNTEAFF.